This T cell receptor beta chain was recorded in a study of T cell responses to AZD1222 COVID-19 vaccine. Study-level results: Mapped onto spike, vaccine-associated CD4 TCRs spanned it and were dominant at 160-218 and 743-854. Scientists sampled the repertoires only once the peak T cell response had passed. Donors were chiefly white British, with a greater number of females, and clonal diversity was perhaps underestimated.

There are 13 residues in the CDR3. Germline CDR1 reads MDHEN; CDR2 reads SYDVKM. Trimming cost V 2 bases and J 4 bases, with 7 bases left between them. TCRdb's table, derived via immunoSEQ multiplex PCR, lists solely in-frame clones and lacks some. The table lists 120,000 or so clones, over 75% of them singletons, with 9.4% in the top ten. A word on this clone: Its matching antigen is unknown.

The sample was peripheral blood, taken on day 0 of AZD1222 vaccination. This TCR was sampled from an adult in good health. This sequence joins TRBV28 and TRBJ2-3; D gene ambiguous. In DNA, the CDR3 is TGTGCCAGCAGTTTAAGGGTTTCAGATACGCAGTATTTT. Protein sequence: CASSLRVSDTQYF.